Detailed here is one T cell receptor (beta chain). This specimen belongs to a study of blood T cell repertoires in COVID-19. The wider study: Some COVID-19 samples were acute and others convalescent; all came from the United States, Italy and Spain. T cells, B-cell-depleted T cells, or PBMCs supplied cDNA or gDNA.

In the study's own analysis: Amplification from reference gene primers served as the basis for estimated nucleated cell counts. Repertoires were generated with immunoSEQ multiplex PCR, while TCRdb's copy carries only in-frame clones and drops some. The V and J calls and clone size were taken over from that table, and D and trimming were inferred from the DNA. The repertoire holds 30,000 to 45,000 clones, with 75% to 90% as singletons. CDR3 length equals 14 residues. J was trimmed by 8 bases and V by 4 bases; bases with no gene match: 10. The V gene's germline CDR1 is ENHRY and CDR2 SYGVKD. The chain recombines TRBV10-3 with TRBJ1-2, with 7 bases fitting TRBD1. Sequenced input: peripheral blood. This clonotype originated in a man between 65 and 80 years old with acute or convalescent COVID-19. In nucleotides, the CDR3 is TGTGCCATCAGTGCCTGGACAGGTAGTGGGGGCTACACCTTC. It specifies CAISAWTGSGGYTF.